These 12 T cell receptor beta chains were all obtained from the same sample, sequenced in a study of cytomegalovirus exposure and HLA in healthy donors. PCR employed 60 Vbeta and 13 Jbeta primers. Clones were sequenced by immunoSEQ multiplex PCR, and TCRdb holds only the in-frame ones, with some missing. This sample has around 190,000 clones; roughly 74% occur once, and the top ten carry approximately 2.9%. The sample comprised PBMCs. The source of these receptors is a female donor in good health and CMV-seronegative.

The chain employs TRBV19 and TRBJ1-5; D might be TRBD1 (5 bases). Germline CDR1 LNHDA, CDR2 SQIVND (reference sequence). The CDR3 totals 16 residues. V lost 6 bases to trimming and J lost 3 bases, with 18 bases between them. The CDR3 is CASSPRRQGNNQPQHF. CDR3 in DNA: TGTGCCAGTAGCCCTCGTAGGCAGGGTAACAATCAGCCCCAGCATTTT.

This clone was counted a few times. This chain joins TRBV6-6 and TRBJ2-1, with TRBD2 matching 11 bases. The CDR3 runs to 15 residues. Unmatched junction bases numbered 3, after V lost 0 bases and J lost 8 bases. The germline V gene encodes CDR1 MNHNY and CDR2 SVGAGI (reference sequence). The CDR3: CASSYSLAGGYEQFF. In DNA form, the CDR3 reads TGTGCCAGCAGTTACTCCCTAGCGGGGGGTTATGAGCAGTTCTTC.

This clone was counted a single time. CDR3: CASSLGTSDYNEQFF. CDR3 nucleotides: TGTGCCAGCTCACTCGGGACTAGCGATTACAATGAGCAGTTCTTC. The chain has TRBV18 and TRBJ2-1; 10 nucleotides agree with TRBD2. J lost 4 bases, V lost 4 bases, and 4 bases had no gene match. CDR3 length equals 15 residues. Germline V lookup: CDR1 KGHSH, CDR2 LQKENI.

This chain links TRBV12-2 with TRBJ2-5; the DNA was not compared with TRBD2, the D call given in the table. TRBV12-2 is annotated as a pseudogene. The CDR3 consists of 20 residues. Written as DNA, the CDR3 is TGTGCAAGTCGCGCCTACAATTTCGGCCCGATAGCGGGGGGCAGGGAGACCCAGTACTTC. This translates into CASRAYNFGPIAGGRETQYF.

The chain links TRBV27 to TRBJ2-3; no firm D call. The length of the CDR3 is 13 residues. With 4 bases removed from V and 0 bases from J, the gap between germline ends came to 5 bases. Looked up from germline, CDR1 is MNHEY and CDR2 is SMNVEV (reference sequence). This chain's CDR3 is CASSSMSTDTQYF. In nucleotides, the CDR3 is TGTGCCAGCAGTTCTATGAGCACAGATACGCAGTATTTT.

The chain uses TRBV30 and TRBJ2-3; 7 bases line up with TRBD1. V lost 2 bases and J lost 7; bases outside the gene matches: 3. The germline gives CDR1 GTSNPN, CDR2 SVGIG (reference sequence). The CDR3 extends over 12 amino acids. The CDR3 here is CAWSKQGNTQYF. CDR3 DNA sequence: TGTGCCTGGAGTAAACAGGGGAATACGCAGTATTTT.

This sequence joins TRBV15 and TRBJ2-1; no reliable D call. The CDR3 totals 17 residues. Germline assignment: CDR1 LNHNV and CDR2 YYDKDF (reference sequence). V dropped 1 base and J dropped 1 base, with 14 bases sitting between them. CDR3 residues: CATSRVGSAASYNEQFF. CDR3 nucleotides: TGTGCCACCAGCAGAGTTGGGTCCGCGGCTTCCTACAATGAGCAGTTCTTC.

V gene TRBV12-5 combines with J gene TRBJ2-1, with D tentatively TRBD1 (7 bases). The germline V and J ends were trimmed by 2 bases and 3 bases, with 20 bases remaining between them. The CDR3 extends over 18 amino acids. Germline V gene sequence: CDR1 LGHNT, CDR2 FRNRAP. The CDR3 DNA reads as TGTGCTAGTGGTTTGAGCATCAGGGGGGTCGACTACTACAATGAGCAGTTCTTC. Translated, it gives CASGLSIRGVDYYNEQFF.

The V and J genes are TRBV11-3 and TRBJ2-5, with a tentative D call TRBD2 (6 bases). Deletions cut 7 bases from V and 7 bases from J, with 19 bases between. This CDR3 comprises 14 residues. In germline, CDR1 is SGHNT, CDR2 YENEEA. DNA for the CDR3: TGTGCCAGCACCAACCCCGGAGGGGCCGGGACCCAGTACTTC. Protein sequence: CASTNPGGAGTQYF. The variable domain in full, with the rest retrieved from reference TRBV11-3 and TRBJ2-5, is EAGVVQSPRYKIIEKKQPVAFWCNPISGHNTLYWYLQNLGQGPELLIRYENEEAVDDSQLPKDRFSAERLKGVDSTLKIQPAELGDSAVYLCASTNPGGAGTQYFGPGTRLLVL.

J is TRBJ2-3 and V is TRBV4-1; no reliable D call. CDR1 is MGHRA and CDR2 is YSYEKL in the germline V gene. V was clipped by 0 bases and J by 3 bases, with 7 bases between them. The CDR3 totals 14 residues. Here the CDR3 reads CASSQEAVTDTQYF. The CDR3 coding sequence is TGCGCCAGCAGCCAAGAGGCGGTAACAGATACGCAGTATTTT.

The chain joins TRBV5-1 to TRBJ1-1; D may be TRBD1 (5 bases). CDR3 length equals 13 residues. Germline V gene lookup returns CDR1 SGHRS and CDR2 YFSETQ. V lost 0 bases and J lost 4, with 7 bases in between. The CDR3 nucleotides read TGCGCCAGCAGCTTGGGGGGCTTCACTGAAGCTTTCTTT. The encoded protein is CASSLGGFTEAFF.

The chain couples TRBV2 to TRBJ2-3; maybe TRBD2 (7 bases). In germline, CDR1 is SNHLY, CDR2 FYNNEI. The CDR3 is 14 amino acids. Deletions cut 6 bases from V and 4 bases from J, with 14 bases between. This chain's CDR3 is CASSGMGGPDTQYF. The CDR3 region has the DNA TGTGCCAGCAGCGGGATGGGGGGGCCAGATACGCAGTATTTT.